This record covers a single TCR beta chain. Its target is unknown. Germline V CDR1 and CDR2: SGHTA, FQGNSA. Between the trimmed V and J ends, which lost 5 bases and 0 bases, there was a span of 27 bases. The CDR3 has 20 amino acids. This sample is drawn from a study of blood T cells in healthy people across ages. A second PCR, run for roughly 7 to 11 cycles, used a sample-barcoded 5' primer plus a J-beta primer mix. TCRdb reprocessed the 5' RACE reads with MiXCR, giving one entry per CDR3 protein. The sample includes 1.5 million to 2 million distinct CDR3 sequences, roughly 30% seen only once; the top ten take roughly 8.2%. Study findings and constraints: Per million T cells, the diversity of TCR beta decreased roughly linearly as age advanced.

The TCR comes from a woman in her 30s in good health. Material: blood. The rearrangement links TRBV7-2 to TRBJ2-3; D is possibly TRBD1 (6 bases). CDR3 loop: CASSQRWGTGPAMSTDTQYF. The CDR3, as DNA: TGTGCCAGCAGCCAAAGGTGGGGAACAGGGCCTGCAATGAGCACAGATACGCAGTATTTT.